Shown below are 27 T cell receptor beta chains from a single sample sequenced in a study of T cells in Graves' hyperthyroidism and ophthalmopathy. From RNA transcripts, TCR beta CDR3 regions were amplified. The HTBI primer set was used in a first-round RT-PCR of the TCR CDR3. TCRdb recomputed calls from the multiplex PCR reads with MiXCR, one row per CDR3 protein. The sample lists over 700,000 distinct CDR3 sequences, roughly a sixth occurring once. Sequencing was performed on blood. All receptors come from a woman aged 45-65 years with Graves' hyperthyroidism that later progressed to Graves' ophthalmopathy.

This chain's CDR3 is CASSQDRAGQDEKLFF. The DNA of the CDR3 is TGTGCCAGCAGCCAAGATCGGGCAGGGCAGGATGAAAAACTGTTTTTT. The rearrangement links TRBV3-1 to TRBJ1-4; TRBD1 is a possible D gene (5 bases). The germline V gene has CDR1 LGHDT and CDR2 YNNKEL (reference sequence). The CDR3 sequence is 16 residues long. Trimming stripped 0 bases from V and 6 bases from J, with 14 bases between.

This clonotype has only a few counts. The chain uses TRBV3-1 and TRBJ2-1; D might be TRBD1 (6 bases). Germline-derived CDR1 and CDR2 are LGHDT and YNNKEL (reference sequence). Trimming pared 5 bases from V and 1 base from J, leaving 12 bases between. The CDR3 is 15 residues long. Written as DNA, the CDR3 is TGTGCCAGCAGCTTCCCGGGACAATCCTACAATGAGCAGTTCTTC. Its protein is CASSFPGQSYNEQFF.

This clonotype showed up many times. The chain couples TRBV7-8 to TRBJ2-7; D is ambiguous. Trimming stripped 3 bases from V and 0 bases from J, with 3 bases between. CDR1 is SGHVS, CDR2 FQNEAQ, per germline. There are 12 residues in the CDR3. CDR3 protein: CASSFFSYEQYF. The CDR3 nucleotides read TGTGCCAGCAGCTTCTTCTCCTACGAGCAGTACTTC.

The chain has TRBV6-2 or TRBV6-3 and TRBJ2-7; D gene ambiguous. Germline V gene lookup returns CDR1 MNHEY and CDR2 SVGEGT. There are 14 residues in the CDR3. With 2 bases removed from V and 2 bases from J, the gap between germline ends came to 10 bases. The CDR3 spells CASSYTDGPYEQYF. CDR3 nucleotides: TGTGCCAGCAGTTACACGGACGGTCCCTACGAGCAGTACTTC.

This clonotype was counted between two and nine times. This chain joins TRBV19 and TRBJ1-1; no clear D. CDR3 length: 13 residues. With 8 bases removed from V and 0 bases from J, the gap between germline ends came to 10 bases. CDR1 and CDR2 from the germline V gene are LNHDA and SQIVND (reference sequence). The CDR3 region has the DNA TGTGCCAGTTTTGGGCAAATGAACACTGAAGCTTTCTTT. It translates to CASFGQMNTEAFF.

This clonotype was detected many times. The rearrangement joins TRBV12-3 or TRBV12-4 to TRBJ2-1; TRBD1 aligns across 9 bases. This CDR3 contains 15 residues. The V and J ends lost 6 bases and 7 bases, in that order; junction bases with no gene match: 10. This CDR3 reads CASRLRTGDGNEQFF. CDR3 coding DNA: TGTGCCAGCAGATTAAGGACAGGGGACGGGAATGAGCAGTTCTTC.

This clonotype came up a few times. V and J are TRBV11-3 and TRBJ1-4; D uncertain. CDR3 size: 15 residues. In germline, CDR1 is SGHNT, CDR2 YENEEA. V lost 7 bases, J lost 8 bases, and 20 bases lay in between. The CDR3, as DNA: TGTGCCAGCATCCTCGTAGGGCGTAGTAAGGAAAAACTGTTTTTT. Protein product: CASILVGRSKEKLFF.

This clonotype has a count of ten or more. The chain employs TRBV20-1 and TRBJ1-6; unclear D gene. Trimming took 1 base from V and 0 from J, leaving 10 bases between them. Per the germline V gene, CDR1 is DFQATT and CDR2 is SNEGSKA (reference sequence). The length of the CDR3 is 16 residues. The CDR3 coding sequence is TGCAGTGCTAGAGCCTCAGAGAGCTCCTATAATTCACCCCTCCACTTT. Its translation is CSARASESSYNSPLHF.

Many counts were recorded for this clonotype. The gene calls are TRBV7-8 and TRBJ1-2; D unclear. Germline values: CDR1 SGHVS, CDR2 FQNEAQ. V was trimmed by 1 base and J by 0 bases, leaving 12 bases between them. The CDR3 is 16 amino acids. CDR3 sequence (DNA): TGTGCCAGCAGCTTAGGAGTCCGGCAAGCTAACTATGGCTACACCTTC. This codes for CASSLGVRQANYGYTF.

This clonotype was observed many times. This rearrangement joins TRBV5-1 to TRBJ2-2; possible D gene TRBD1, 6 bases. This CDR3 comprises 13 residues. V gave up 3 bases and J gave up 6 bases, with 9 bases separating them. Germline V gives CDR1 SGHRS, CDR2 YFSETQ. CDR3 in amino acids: CASSSYRAGELFF. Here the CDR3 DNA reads TGCGCCAGCAGCTCCTACAGGGCCGGGGAGCTGTTTTTT.

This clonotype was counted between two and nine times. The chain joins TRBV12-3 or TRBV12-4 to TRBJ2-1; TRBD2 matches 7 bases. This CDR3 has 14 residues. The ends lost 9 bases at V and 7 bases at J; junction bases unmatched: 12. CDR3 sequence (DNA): TGTGCCAGTACGGGAGGTGGGGGGTTTAATGAGCAGTTCTTC. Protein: CASTGGGGFNEQFF.

CDR3 in DNA: TGCAGCGGAATAAGACAGGGAGGAGGAGAAGGCTACACCTTC. Its translation: CSGIRQGGGEGYTF. The V and J genes are TRBV29-1 and TRBJ1-2; 7 nucleotides match TRBD1. The V and J ends lost 7 bases and 8 bases, in that order; junction bases with no gene match: 16. CDR3 length: 14 amino acids. CDR1 is SQVTM and CDR2 is ANQGSEA in the germline V gene.

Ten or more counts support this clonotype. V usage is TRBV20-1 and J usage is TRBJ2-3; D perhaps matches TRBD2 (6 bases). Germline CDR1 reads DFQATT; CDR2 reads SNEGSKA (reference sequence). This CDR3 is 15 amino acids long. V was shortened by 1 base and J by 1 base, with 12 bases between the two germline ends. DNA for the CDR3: TGCAGTGCTAGAGGACCGGGACTTCGCACAGATACGCAGTATTTT. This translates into CSARGPGLRTDTQYF.

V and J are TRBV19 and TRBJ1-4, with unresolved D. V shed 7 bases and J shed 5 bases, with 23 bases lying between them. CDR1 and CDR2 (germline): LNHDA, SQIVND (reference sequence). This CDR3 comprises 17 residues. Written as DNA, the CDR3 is TGTGCCAGTACCCTCCGACGGATTAATATGGGGAATGAAAAACTGTTTTTT. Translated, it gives CASTLRRINMGNEKLFF.

The CDR3 DNA reads as TGCGCCAGCAGCTTGGATGCGGCTAGCTATGGCTACACCTTC. Translated: CASSLDAASYGYTF. V is TRBV5-1 and J is TRBJ1-2; D gene ambiguous. V dropped 0 bases and J dropped 4 bases, with 10 bases sitting between them. The CDR3 is made up of 14 amino acids. Germline V gene lookup returns CDR1 SGHRS and CDR2 YFSETQ.

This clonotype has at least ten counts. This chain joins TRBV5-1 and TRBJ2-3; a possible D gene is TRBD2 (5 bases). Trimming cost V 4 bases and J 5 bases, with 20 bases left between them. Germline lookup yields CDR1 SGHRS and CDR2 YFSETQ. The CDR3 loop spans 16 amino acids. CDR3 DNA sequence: TGCGCCAGCAGCGCGAATGCCCCGCGGGTCGGAGATACGCAGTATTTT. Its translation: CASSANAPRVGDTQYF.

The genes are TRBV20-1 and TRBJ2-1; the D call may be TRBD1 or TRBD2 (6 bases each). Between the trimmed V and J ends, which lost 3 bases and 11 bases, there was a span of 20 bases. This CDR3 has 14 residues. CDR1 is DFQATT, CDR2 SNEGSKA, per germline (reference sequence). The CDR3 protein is CSARGGREFSQQFF. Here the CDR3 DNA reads TGCAGTGCTAGGGGGGGCAGGGAGTTTAGTCAGCAGTTCTTC.

DNA of the CDR3: TGCAGCGTTGCCCTCAAGGGGCATTGGGCTAACTATGGCTACACCTTC. It translates to CSVALKGHWANYGYTF. The chain is built from TRBV29-1 and TRBJ1-2, with D maybe TRBD1 (5 bases). Germline assignment: CDR1 SQVTM and CDR2 ANQGSEA. The CDR3 contains 16 residues. V lost 4 bases, J lost 0 bases, and 18 bases lay in between.

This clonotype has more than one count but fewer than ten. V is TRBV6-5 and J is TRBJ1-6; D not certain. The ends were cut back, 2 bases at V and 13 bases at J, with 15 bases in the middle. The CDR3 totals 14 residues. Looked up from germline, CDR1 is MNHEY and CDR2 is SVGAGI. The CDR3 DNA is TGTGCCAGCAGTTACGGCAGCGGGCTTTTCCCCCTCCACTTT. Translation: CASSYGSGLFPLHF.

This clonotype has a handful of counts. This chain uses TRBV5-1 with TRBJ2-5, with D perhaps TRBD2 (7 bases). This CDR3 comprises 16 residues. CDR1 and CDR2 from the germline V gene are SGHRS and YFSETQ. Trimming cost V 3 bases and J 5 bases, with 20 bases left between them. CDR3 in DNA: TGCGCCAGCAGCTCGAATATCGGGGGGCCTGAGGAGACCCAGTACTTC. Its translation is CASSSNIGGPEETQYF.

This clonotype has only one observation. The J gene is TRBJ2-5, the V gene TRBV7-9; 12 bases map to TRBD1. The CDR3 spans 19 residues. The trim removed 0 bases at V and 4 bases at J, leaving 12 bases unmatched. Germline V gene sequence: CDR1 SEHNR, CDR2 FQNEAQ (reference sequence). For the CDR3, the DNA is TGTGCCAGCAGCTTAGCGAGGGGAACCGGGACAGGGGGCTCAGAGACCCAGTACTTC. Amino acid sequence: CASSLARGTGTGGSETQYF.

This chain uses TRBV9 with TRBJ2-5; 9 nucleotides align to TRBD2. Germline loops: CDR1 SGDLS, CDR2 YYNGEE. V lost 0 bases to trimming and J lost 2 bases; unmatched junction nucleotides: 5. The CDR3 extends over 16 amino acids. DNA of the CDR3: TGTGCCAGCAGCGTAGACCCAGCGGGGGGACAAGAGACCCAGTACTTC. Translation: CASSVDPAGGQETQYF.

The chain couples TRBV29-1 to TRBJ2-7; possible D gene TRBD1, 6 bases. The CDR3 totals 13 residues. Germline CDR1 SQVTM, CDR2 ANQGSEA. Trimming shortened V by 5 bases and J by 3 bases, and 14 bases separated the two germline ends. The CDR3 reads CSVTWTENYEQYF. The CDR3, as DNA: TGCAGCGTTACTTGGACAGAAAACTACGAGCAGTACTTC.

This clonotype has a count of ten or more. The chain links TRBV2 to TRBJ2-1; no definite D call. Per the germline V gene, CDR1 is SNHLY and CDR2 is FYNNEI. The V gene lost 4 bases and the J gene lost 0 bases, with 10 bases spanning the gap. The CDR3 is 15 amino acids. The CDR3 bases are TGTGCCAGCAGTGGACAACTGAGCTCCTACAATGAGCAGTTCTTC. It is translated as CASSGQLSSYNEQFF.

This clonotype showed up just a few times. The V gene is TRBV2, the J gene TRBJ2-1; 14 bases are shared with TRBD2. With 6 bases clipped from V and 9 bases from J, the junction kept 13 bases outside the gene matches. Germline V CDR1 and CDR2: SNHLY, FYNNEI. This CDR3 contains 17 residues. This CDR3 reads CASSAAITTSGRAEQFF. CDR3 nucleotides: TGTGCCAGCAGCGCCGCGATAACGACTAGCGGGAGGGCTGAGCAGTTCTTC.

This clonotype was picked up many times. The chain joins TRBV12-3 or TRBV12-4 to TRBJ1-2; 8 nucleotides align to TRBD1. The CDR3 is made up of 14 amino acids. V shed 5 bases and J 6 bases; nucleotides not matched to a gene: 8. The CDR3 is CASSLPGQVDGYTF. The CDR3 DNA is TGTGCCAGCAGTCTACCGGGACAGGTAGATGGCTACACCTTC.

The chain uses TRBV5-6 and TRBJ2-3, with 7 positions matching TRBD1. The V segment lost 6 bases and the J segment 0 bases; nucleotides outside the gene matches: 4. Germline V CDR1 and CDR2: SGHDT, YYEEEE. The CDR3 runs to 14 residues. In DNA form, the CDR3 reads TGTGCCAGCAACACAGGGGTTAGCACAGATACGCAGTATTTT. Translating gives CASNTGVSTDTQYF. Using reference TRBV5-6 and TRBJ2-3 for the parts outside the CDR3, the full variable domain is DAGVTQSPTHLIKTRGQQVTLRCSPKSGHDTVSWYQQALGQGPQFIFQYYEEEERQRGNFPDRFSGHQFPNYSSELNVNALLLGDSALYLCASNTGVSTDTQYFGPGTRLTVL.